These 21 T cell receptor beta chains came from one sample sequenced in a study of blood T cells in healthy people across ages (dated by TCRdb to 2015 to 2017). Library creation used 5' RACE. The sequencer was an Illumina HiSeq 2500. A second PCR of about 7 to 12 cycles was run with a J-beta primer mix and a sample-barcoded 5' primer. TCRdb took the public reads, trimmed them with fastp at Q25, ran MiXCR for clone calling and kept in-frame beta chains. Under each unique CDR3 protein, matching rows form one entry showing the most common genes and DNA. The sample records about 1.4 million distinct CDR3 sequences, roughly 60% of which are singletons. Of the sample, roughly 7% is held by the ten largest clones. The sequenced material came from blood. Receptors were obtained from a man aged 18 to 29 in good health.

This clonotype was observed a few times. The chain carries TRBV12-3 or TRBV12-4 and TRBJ2-1; 9 bases line up with TRBD1. The V segment lost 4 bases and the J segment 7 bases; nucleotides outside the gene matches: 8. The CDR3 has 15 amino acids. DNA for the CDR3: TGTGCCAGCAGTTCGGGACAGGGAGGGGAAAATGAGCAGTTCTTC. This translates into CASSSGQGGENEQFF.

The sample holds a few counts of this clonotype. The V and J genes are TRBV2 and TRBJ1-6, with a tentative D call TRBD1 (5 bases). The length of the CDR3 is 13 residues. V dropped 9 bases and J dropped 6 bases, with 12 bases sitting between them. Germline V gives CDR1 SNHLY, CDR2 FYNNEI. The CDR3 reads CASMQGANSPLHF. In nucleotides, the CDR3 is TGTGCCAGTATGCAGGGTGCTAATTCACCCCTCCACTTT.

This chain uses TRBV18 with TRBJ2-5; TRBD2 matches at 8 bases. There are 15 residues in the CDR3. Germline V CDR1 and CDR2: KGHSH, LQKENI. After removal of 2 bases from V and 11 bases from J, the junction contained 13 bases not matched to a gene. For the CDR3, the DNA is TGTGCCAGCTCACCAAGGCGGGGGGACTACAATGAGCAGTACTTC. Translated: CASSPRRGDYNEQYF.

The chain has TRBV13 and TRBJ2-1; 10 bases align to TRBD2. The CDR3 runs to 16 residues. Per the germline V gene, CDR1 is PRHDT and CDR2 is FYEKMQ (reference sequence). The J segment lost 8 bases and the V segment lost 6 bases, leaving 13 bases of the junction unmatched. The CDR3 loop is CASSPGGLAAVHEQFF. The DNA of the CDR3 is TGTGCCAGCAGTCCAGGTGGACTAGCGGCAGTACATGAGCAGTTCTTC.

The J gene is TRBJ2-7, the V gene TRBV13; weak D call: TRBD2 (5 bases). The J call may be faulty, since TRBJ2-5 better matches the DNA end. The V gene's germline CDR1 is PRHDT and CDR2 FYEKMQ (reference sequence). The CDR3 extends over 14 amino acids. CDR3 bases: TGTGCCAGCAGCTGGACGGGGAGAGAAGAGACCCAGTACTTC. This codes for CASSWTGREETQYF.

This chain joins TRBV7-2 and TRBJ2-5, with D tentatively TRBD1 or TRBD2 (5 bases each). The V end was cut by 2 bases, the J end by 4 bases, with 17 bases between. The CDR3 has 16 residues. The germline V gene has CDR1 SGHTA and CDR2 FQGNSA. The CDR3 here is CASSLYAGAVGETQYF. In DNA, the CDR3 is TGTGCCAGCAGCTTATACGCCGGGGCAGTAGGAGAGACCCAGTACTTC.

The chain carries TRBV29-1 and TRBJ2-3; TRBD1 agrees at 8 bases. J gave up 2 bases and V 1 base, and 5 bases lay outside the gene matches. The CDR3 covers 15 residues. Germline-derived CDR1 and CDR2 are SQVTM and ANQGSEA. The CDR3 DNA sequence: TGCAGCGTTGAAGGCCAGGGGGCAAACACAGATACGCAGTATTTT. It yields the protein CSVEGQGANTDTQYF.

This clonotype has more than one count but fewer than ten. CDR3 bases: TGTGCCAGCAGCGCCCACCGGGACAATGGGGTTCAGCCCCAGCATTTT. Translating gives CASSAHRDNGVQPQHF. The chain recombines TRBV4-2 with TRBJ1-5; a weak D match, TRBD1 (6 bases). This CDR3 is built from 16 residues. V was shortened by 5 bases and J by 6 bases, with 20 bases between the two germline ends. Per germline, CDR1 LGHNA and CDR2 YNFKEQ.

The chain employs TRBV6-5 and TRBJ2-3; TRBD2 might be the D (6 bases). Germline CDR1 is MNHEY and CDR2 is SVGAGI. The CDR3 runs 16 residues. Trimming took 6 bases from V and 3 from J, leaving 19 bases between them. CDR3 in amino acids: CASRFRLAKKTDTQYF. The CDR3 DNA reads TGTGCCAGCAGGTTTCGTCTAGCGAAAAAAACAGATACGCAGTATTTT.

The CDR3 here is CAARGSYNEQYF. CDR3 DNA sequence: TGTGCCGCACGTGGCTCCTACAATGAGCAGTACTTC. V usage is TRBV6-5 and J usage is TRBJ2-1; D is uncertain. The J call is in doubt because the DNA end fits TRBJ2-7 better. There are 12 residues in the CDR3. Per germline, CDR1 MNHEY and CDR2 SVGAGI.

The gene calls are TRBV12-3 or TRBV12-4 and TRBJ2-5; 7 bases fit TRBD1. The J call may be faulty, since TRBJ2-7 better matches the DNA end. The CDR3 runs 14 residues. This CDR3 reads CASSPSRDSYEQYF. CDR3 bases: TGTGCCAGCAGCCCCTCTAGGGACAGCTACGAGCAGTACTTC.

This clonotype was picked up a small number of times. The rearrangement uses TRBV11-2 and TRBJ2-3; 7 nucleotides align to TRBD2. With V trimmed by 2 bases and J by 5 bases, 4 bases remained unmatched. The CDR3 extends over 14 amino acids. Germline values: CDR1 SGHAT, CDR2 FQNNGV. As DNA, the CDR3 is TGTGCCAGCAGCTTAAAGGGAGGGGAAGATACGCAGTATTTT. As protein: CASSLKGGEDTQYF.

The chain combines TRBV6-6 with TRBJ1-1; 8 positions agree with TRBD1. The CDR3 contains 12 residues. CDR1 is MNHNY and CDR2 is SVGAGI in the germline V gene (reference sequence). V was pared by 7 bases and J by 6 bases, with 4 bases of the junction left unmatched. CDR3 region: CASTQGAAEAFF. CDR3 DNA sequence: TGTGCCAGCACCCAGGGGGCAGCTGAAGCTTTCTTT.

The gene calls are TRBV20-1 and TRBJ2-3; 7 nucleotides agree with TRBD2. CDR3 length: 16 residues. In germline, CDR1 is DFQATT, CDR2 SNEGSKA (reference sequence). The V segment lost 5 bases and the J segment 0 bases; nucleotides outside the gene matches: 11. The CDR3 DNA is TGCAGTGCTGACCCACCCGACGGGAGGAGCACAGATACGCAGTATTTT. It yields the protein CSADPPDGRSTDTQYF.

The chain carries TRBV20-1 and TRBJ2-3; 10 nucleotides agree with TRBD1. The CDR3 runs 16 residues. V lost 5 bases, J lost 3 bases, and 11 bases stayed unmatched. Looked up from germline, CDR1 is DFQATT and CDR2 is SNEGSKA (reference sequence). The CDR3 sequence: CSAGHRDRGWTDTQYF. The CDR3 nucleotides are TGCAGTGCTGGACACCGGGACAGGGGATGGACAGATACGCAGTATTTT.

This clonotype was seen a handful of times. V and J are TRBV20-1 and TRBJ2-7, with TRBD1 identical over 8 bases. Germline V CDR1 and CDR2: DFQATT, SNEGSKA (reference sequence). Germline trimming cut 5 bases from V and 4 bases from J; bases unmatched to any gene: 10. The CDR3 has 14 amino acids. In nucleotides, the CDR3 is TGCAGTGCTTCCGACAGGGGCTCGTATTACGAGCAGTACTTC. Translated: CSASDRGSYYEQYF.

The chain has TRBV20-1 and TRBJ2-5; D is ambiguous. The length of the CDR3 is 15 residues. Germline lookup yields CDR1 DFQATT and CDR2 SNEGSKA (reference sequence). V lost 2 bases, J lost 1 base, and 14 bases lay in between. CDR3 residues: CSARPSVALQETQYF. CDR3 coding DNA: TGCAGTGCTAGACCCTCTGTGGCTCTCCAAGAGACCCAGTACTTC.

V gene TRBV20-1 combines with J gene TRBJ2-1, with D perhaps TRBD1 (5 bases). The J call is in doubt because the DNA end fits TRBJ2-7 better. This CDR3 comprises 14 residues. Germline CDR1 reads DFQATT; CDR2 reads SNEGSKA (reference sequence). The chain's CDR3 is CSAIYLGAYNEQYF. The DNA of the CDR3 is TGCAGTGCTATATACCTAGGGGCCTACAATGAGCAGTACTTC.

The V and J genes are TRBV7-9 and TRBJ2-5; perhaps TRBD1 as D (6 bases). The better agreement between TRBJ2-7 and the DNA end casts doubt on the J call. The V gene's germline CDR1 is SEHNR and CDR2 FQNEAQ (reference sequence). There are 14 residues in the CDR3. Here the CDR3 reads CASSSQQGFYEQYF. The DNA of the CDR3 is TGTGCCAGCAGCTCTCAACAGGGTTTCTACGAGCAGTACTTC.

Only a few counts were recorded for this clonotype. The chain employs TRBV18 and TRBJ2-3; D uncertain. Trimming took 3 bases from V and 4 from J, leaving 5 bases between them. The germline CDR1 and CDR2 sequences are KGHSH and LQKENI. This CDR3 is 12 amino acids long. The CDR3 spells CASSPQSDTQYF. CDR3 in DNA: TGTGCCAGCTCACCCCAGTCAGATACGCAGTATTTT.

The chain links TRBV27 to TRBJ1-5; the D gene is possibly TRBD1 (6 bases). CDR1 and CDR2 from the germline V gene are MNHEY and SMNVEV (reference sequence). V dropped 4 bases and J dropped 5 bases, with 21 bases sitting between them. This CDR3 is 17 amino acids long. CDR3 nucleotides: TGTGCCAGCAGTTCCCTTGATTCGACAGGCGTTCATCAGCCCCAGCATTTT. Residues: CASSSLDSTGVHQPQHF.